These 32 T cell receptor beta chains came from one sample sequenced in a study of blood T cell repertoires in COVID-19. Clones were sequenced by immunoSEQ multiplex PCR, and TCRdb holds only the in-frame ones, with some missing. The sample has 200,000 to 300,000 clones, roughly 81% seen once. Source material: peripheral blood. The receptor set was obtained from a woman aged 80 or over with COVID-19, enrolled during active disease.

V is TRBV6-4 and J is TRBJ2-2, with D possibly matching TRBD1 (6 bases). Trimming removed 5 bases at V and 5 bases at J, with 9 bases between. The CDR3 runs 13 residues. The germline gives CDR1 MRHNA, CDR2 SNTAGT. CDR3 region: CASSLGGTGELFF. In DNA form, the CDR3 reads TGTGCCAGCAGTTTAGGGGGTACCGGGGAGCTGTTTTTT.

This clone was counted between two and nine times. V and J are TRBV7-9 and TRBJ2-2; D is possibly TRBD2 (6 bases). Between the trimmed V and J ends, which lost 4 bases and 4 bases, there was a span of 16 bases. The CDR3 sequence is 16 residues long. Germline CDR1 SEHNR, CDR2 FQNEAQ (reference sequence). CDR3 coding DNA: TGTGCCAGCAGCTCATCGGGGGTTCGGGGCACCGGGGAGCTGTTTTTT. Protein product: CASSSSGVRGTGELFF.

This clone has only a few counts. This chain joins TRBV13 and TRBJ2-3; D perhaps matches TRBD1 (5 bases). Germline V gives CDR1 PRHDT, CDR2 FYEKMQ (reference sequence). V was pared by 5 bases and J by 0 bases, with 15 bases between. The CDR3 spans 16 residues. The CDR3 bases are TGTGCCAGCAGCCCCTTGGGGCAGGGAAGCACAGATACGCAGTATTTT. Translated, it gives CASSPLGQGSTDTQYF. Combining the CDR3 with reference TRBV13 and TRBJ2-3 gives the whole variable domain AAGVIQSPRHLIKEKRETATLKCYPIPRHDTVYWYQQGPGQDPQFLISFYEKMQSDKGSIPDRFSAQQFSDYHSELNMSSLELGDSALYFCASSPLGQGSTDTQYFGPGTRLTVL.

J is TRBJ2-3 and V is TRBV30; 11 bases fit TRBD2. The CDR3 loop spans 15 amino acids. V lost 3 bases and J lost 5; bases outside the gene matches: 7. CDR1 is GTSNPN and CDR2 is SVGIG in the germline V gene (reference sequence). As DNA, the CDR3 is TGTGCCTGGAGCAGGGCTAGCGGGGGGTTAGATACGCAGTATTTT. Translated, it gives CAWSRASGGLDTQYF.

Only one count was recorded for this clone. The chain combines TRBV5-1 with TRBJ2-3; the match to TRBD2 covers 8 bases. V gave up 4 bases and J gave up 2 bases; unmatched junction bases: 9. CDR1 is SGHRS and CDR2 is YFSETQ in the germline V gene. The CDR3 extends over 16 amino acids. The CDR3 DNA is TGCGCCAGCAGCCCTATCGGACTAGCCGTCACAGATACGCAGTATTTT. Its protein product is CASSPIGLAVTDTQYF.

The rearrangement joins TRBV5-5 to TRBJ2-1; possible D gene TRBD1, 6 bases. The CDR3 totals 16 residues. From germline, CDR1 is SGHKS and CDR2 YYEKEE (reference sequence). Trimming left V 4 bases short and J 2 bases short, with 16 bases between. This CDR3 is CASSPIGAGAYNEQFF. Here the CDR3 DNA reads TGTGCCAGCAGCCCGATTGGGGCAGGGGCCTACAATGAGCAGTTCTTC.

This chain connects TRBV5-1 to TRBJ2-5, with 10 positions matching TRBD2. V was pared by 4 bases and J by 2 bases, with 5 bases of the junction left unmatched. The CDR3 contains 15 residues. CDR1 and CDR2 from the germline V gene are SGHRS and YFSETQ. The CDR3 region has the DNA TGCGCCAGCAGCCGGAGCGGGAGGGGACAAGAGACCCAGTACTTC. Its protein is CASSRSGRGQETQYF.

The chain carries TRBV5-1 and TRBJ1-5; D gene unclear. Germline CDR1 and CDR2: SGHRS and YFSETQ. The CDR3 contains 15 residues. Trimming pared 1 base from V and 0 bases from J, leaving 8 bases between. The chain's CDR3 is CASSLNGVSNQPQHF. As DNA, the CDR3 is TGCGCCAGCAGCTTGAACGGGGTTAGCAATCAGCCCCAGCATTTT.

This clone was picked up one time. The chain carries TRBV30 and TRBJ1-6; the D gene is possibly TRBD1 (6 bases). Trimming shortened V by 2 bases and J by 7 bases, and 9 bases separated the two germline ends. The CDR3 runs to 13 residues. Per the germline V gene, CDR1 is GTSNPN and CDR2 is SVGIG (reference sequence). CDR3 sequence (DNA): TGTGCCTGGAGTAACAGGGTAAATTCACCCCTCCACTTT. This gives the protein CAWSNRVNSPLHF.

This sequence joins TRBV7-9 and TRBJ1-1; D remains ambiguous. The V end lost 1 base, the J end lost 1 base, and 7 bases lay between the germline ends. This CDR3 region has 14 residues. CDR1 and CDR2 from the germline V gene are SEHNR and FQNEAQ (reference sequence). The CDR3: CASSLERRNTEAFF. For the CDR3, the DNA is TGTGCCAGCAGCTTAGAGCGACGGAACACTGAAGCTTTCTTT.

The chain is built from TRBV5-1 and TRBJ2-5, with TRBD2 matching over 7 bases. The CDR3 extends over 14 amino acids. The trim removed 5 bases at V and 4 bases at J, leaving 8 bases unmatched. The germline V gene has CDR1 SGHRS and CDR2 YFSETQ. The CDR3 region has the DNA TGCGCCAGCAGAGGAAGCGGGGAGCGAGAGACCCAGTACTTC. Protein product: CASRGSGERETQYF.

CDR3 nucleotide sequence: TGTGCCAGCAGCCTCCGTAGGAACACTGAAGCTTTCTTT. Translated: CASSLRRNTEAFF. V is TRBV16 and J is TRBJ1-1; D not certain. Looked up from germline, CDR1 is KGHSY and CDR2 is FQNENV. CDR3 length: 13 amino acids. V gave up 4 bases and J gave up 1 base, with 7 bases separating them.

This chain connects TRBV7-7 to TRBJ1-2; the match to TRBD1 covers 7 bases. The CDR3 covers 12 residues. CDR1 SSHAT and CDR2 FNYEAQ come from the germline V gene (reference sequence). The CDR3: CAIGTDTYGYTF. DNA of the CDR3: TGTGCTATTGGGACAGACACCTATGGCTACACCTTC.

The V and J genes are TRBV5-6 and TRBJ1-6; no clear D. V gave up 2 bases and J gave up 7 bases, with 13 bases separating them. This CDR3 comprises 15 residues. Germline-derived CDR1 and CDR2 are SGHDT and YYEEEE. The CDR3 loop reads CASSFGARRNSPLHF. CDR3 sequence (DNA): TGTGCCAGCAGCTTCGGAGCTCGGCGGAATTCACCCCTCCACTTT.

The chain couples TRBV27 to TRBJ2-2; the match to TRBD1 covers 8 bases. The CDR3 is 15 amino acids. In germline, CDR1 is MNHEY, CDR2 SMNVEV (reference sequence). The J segment lost 6 bases and the V segment lost 6 bases, leaving 9 bases of the junction unmatched. CDR3 DNA sequence: TGTGCCAGCAGCCTCATAAGACAGGGGTCCGGGGAGCTGTTTTTT. Protein sequence: CASSLIRQGSGELFF.

The genes are TRBV4-3 and TRBJ2-1, with D possibly being TRBD2 (6 bases). V shed 0 bases and J shed 4 bases, with 13 bases lying between them. CDR1 is LGHNA and CDR2 is YSLEER in the germline V gene. The CDR3 contains 16 residues. The DNA of the CDR3 is TGCGCCAGCAGCCAAGAATGGAATAGCGGATACAATGAGCAGTTCTTC. Translation gives CASSQEWNSGYNEQFF.

This clone was seen only a few times. The rearrangement links TRBV3-1 (or the pseudogene TRBV3-2) to TRBJ1-6, with D possibly matching TRBD1 (6 bases). The germline V gene has CDR1 LGHDT and CDR2 YNNKEL (reference sequence). V shed 0 bases and J shed 7 bases, with 10 bases lying between them. This CDR3 region has 15 residues. The CDR3 sequence is CASSQEVTGNSPLHF. The CDR3 nucleotides read TGTGCCAGCAGCCAAGAGGTGACAGGCAATTCACCCCTCCACTTT.

This chain links TRBV7-9 with TRBJ2-1, with a possible D match to TRBD1 (5 bases). Germline CDR1 reads SEHNR; CDR2 reads FQNEAQ (reference sequence). V lost 0 bases and J lost 7, with 7 bases in between. CDR3 length equals 13 residues. CDR3 sequence (DNA): TGTGCCAGCAGCTTAGCGACAGAAAATGAGCAGTTCTTC. This translates into CASSLATENEQFF.

The gene calls are TRBV2 and TRBJ1-2; the match to TRBD1 covers 8 bases. The trim removed 8 bases at V and 5 bases at J, leaving 13 bases unmatched. CDR3 length: 15 amino acids. Germline CDR1 is SNHLY and CDR2 is FYNNEI. The CDR3 reads CASGAGTGKNYGYTF. CDR3 nucleotides: TGTGCCAGCGGGGCCGGGACAGGAAAAAATTATGGCTACACCTTC.

The gene calls are TRBV18 and TRBJ2-5, with D uncertain. Germline-derived CDR1 and CDR2 are KGHSH and LQKENI. V was shortened by 3 bases and J by 5 bases, with 10 bases between the two germline ends. CDR3 length: 13 amino acids. DNA of the CDR3: TGTGCCAGCTCACCGCTGCCGGGTGAGACCCAGTACTTC. It codes for CASSPLPGETQYF.

CDR3 sequence (DNA): TGTGCCAGCAGCTCAAATCAGGGTGGAGCTTTCTTT. As protein: CASSSNQGGAFF. The chain is built from TRBV13 and TRBJ1-1; D might be TRBD1 (5 bases). V gave up 4 bases and J gave up 10 bases, with 13 bases separating them. The CDR3 is 12 residues long. Germline V gene data show CDR1 as PRHDT and CDR2 as FYEKMQ (reference sequence). Filled out from reference TRBV13 and TRBJ1-1, the complete variable domain reads AAGVIQSPRHLIKEKRETATLKCYPIPRHDTVYWYQQGPGQDPQFLISFYEKMQSDKGSIPDRFSAQQFSDYHSELNMSSLELGDSALYFCASSSNQGGAFFGQGTRLTVV.

The rearrangement joins TRBV29-1 to TRBJ1-3; no firm D call. The V and J ends lost 0 bases and 5 bases respectively, with 5 bases between them. The germline V gene has CDR1 SQVTM and CDR2 ANQGSEA. CDR3 length equals 12 residues. CDR3 DNA: TGCAGCGTTGAAGACGGGAGAAACACCATATATTTT. Protein product: CSVEDGRNTIYF.

This clone has a handful of counts. V usage is TRBV7-9 and J usage is TRBJ1-1; TRBD1 matches at 8 bases. Germline trimming cut 5 bases from V and 4 bases from J; bases unmatched to any gene: 9. Germline V lookup: CDR1 SEHNR, CDR2 FQNEAQ (reference sequence). The CDR3 has 15 amino acids. The CDR3 is CASSPQTGVLTEAFF. The DNA of the CDR3 is TGTGCCAGCAGCCCTCAGACAGGGGTCCTCACTGAAGCTTTCTTT. Supplemented by reference TRBV7-9 and TRBJ1-1, the full variable domain reads DTGVSQNPRHKITKRGQNVTFRCDPISEHNRLYWYRQTLGQGPEFLTYFQNEAQLEKSRLLSDRFSAERPKGSFSTLEIQRTEQGDSAMYLCASSPQTGVLTEAFFGQGTRLTVV.

Only one count was recorded for this clone. The rearrangement links TRBV6-5 to TRBJ2-7, with 8 bases that match TRBD1. The CDR3 runs to 13 residues. Germline-derived CDR1 and CDR2 are MNHEY and SVGAGI. Losses at the gene ends were 4 bases for V and 9 bases for J; bases not matched to a gene: 8. The CDR3 reads CASSFSGQGGQYF. DNA of the CDR3: TGTGCCAGCAGTTTCTCCGGACAGGGTGGGCAGTACTTC.

This clone occurred a few times. The CDR3 loop is CASSSLRDSIPLGNQPQHF. The CDR3, as DNA: TGTGCCAGCAGTTCCCTAAGGGACAGCATCCCTCTGGGCAATCAGCCCCAGCATTTT. V and J are TRBV27 and TRBJ1-5, with 7 bases lining up with TRBD1. The germline V gene encodes CDR1 MNHEY and CDR2 SMNVEV (reference sequence). The CDR3 runs to 19 residues. V was pared by 4 bases and J by 2 bases, with 17 bases of the junction left unmatched.

CDR3 coding DNA: TGTGCCAGCAGCTTGGCCCGGGGACAGCAGTACAATGAGCAGTTCTTC. It encodes CASSLARGQQYNEQFF. The rearrangement links TRBV7-2 to TRBJ2-1; 7 positions agree with TRBD1. CDR1 and CDR2 (germline): SGHTA, FQGNSA. J was trimmed by 4 bases and V by 3 bases; bases with no gene match: 9. The length of the CDR3 is 16 residues. The variable domain in full, completed from reference TRBV7-2 and TRBJ2-1, reads GAGVSQSPSNKVTEKGKDVELRCDPISGHTALYWYRQSLGQGLEFLIYFQGNSAPDKSGLPSDRFSAERTGGSVSTLTIQRTQQEDSAVYLCASSLARGQQYNEQFFGPGTRLTVL.

The chain joins TRBV5-4 to TRBJ1-2; possibly TRBD1 for D (6 bases). Germline assignment: CDR1 SGHNT and CDR2 YYREEE (reference sequence). V lost 4 bases to trimming and J lost 4 bases, with 17 bases between them. The CDR3 contains 15 residues. The CDR3 protein is CASSRTSGDPYGYTF. CDR3 nucleotides: TGTGCCAGCAGCAGGACCTCAGGGGATCCCTATGGCTACACCTTC.

This clone showed up just a few times. This sequence joins TRBV15 and TRBJ1-1; D unresolved. The CDR3 extends over 15 amino acids. From germline, CDR1 is LNHNV and CDR2 YYDKDF (reference sequence). Trimming pared 0 bases from V and 10 bases from J, leaving 18 bases between. CDR3 nucleotides: TGTGCCACCAGCAGAGATCGAGGGTTCCCGGGGAGAGCTTTCTTT. Translating it yields CATSRDRGFPGRAFF.

V usage is TRBV9 and J usage is TRBJ2-7, with no clear D. There are 15 residues in the CDR3. The germline V gene has CDR1 SGDLS and CDR2 YYNGEE. V gave up 0 bases and J gave up 0 bases, with 10 bases separating them. CDR3 sequence: CASSVGAYASYEQYF. The CDR3 nucleotides are TGTGCCAGCAGCGTAGGGGCGTACGCCTCCTACGAGCAGTACTTC. Complete variable domain (other parts from reference TRBV9 and TRBJ2-7): DSGVTQTPKHLITATGQRVTLRCSPRSGDLSVYWYQQSLDQGLQFLIQYYNGEERAKGNILERFSAQQFPDLHSELNLSSLELGDSALYFCASSVGAYASYEQYFGPGTRLTVT.

Concerning this clone itself: Relative to the germline gene, one junction end is altered; a read error may explain this. Here the CDR3 DNA reads TGCGCCAGCAGCCTCTTGGGGGGGCGCGAGCAGCACTTC. Its protein is CASSLLGGREQHF. V and J are TRBV4-3 and TRBJ2-7, with D perhaps matching TRBD2 (7 bases). CDR3 length equals 13 residues. Germline V gives CDR1 LGHNA, CDR2 YSLEER.

The chain recombines TRBV6-5 with TRBJ2-7, with D perhaps matching TRBD1 (6 bases). The CDR3 runs to 13 residues. The germline CDR1 and CDR2 sequences are MNHEY and SVGAGI. Trimming took 6 bases from V and 1 from J, leaving 10 bases between them. Here the CDR3 DNA reads TGTGCCAGCAGCCGCGGACAGTCCTACGAGCAGTACTTC. This codes for CASSRGQSYEQYF.

V usage is TRBV15 and J usage is TRBJ2-2, with D perhaps matching TRBD1 (5 bases). Trimming removed 3 bases from V and 6 bases from J, with 8 bases in between. CDR3 length equals 13 residues. Per germline, CDR1 LNHNV and CDR2 YYDKDF (reference sequence). DNA of the CDR3: TGTGCCACCAGCAGCCAGGGATCCGGGGAGCTGTTTTTT. This encodes CATSSQGSGELFF.